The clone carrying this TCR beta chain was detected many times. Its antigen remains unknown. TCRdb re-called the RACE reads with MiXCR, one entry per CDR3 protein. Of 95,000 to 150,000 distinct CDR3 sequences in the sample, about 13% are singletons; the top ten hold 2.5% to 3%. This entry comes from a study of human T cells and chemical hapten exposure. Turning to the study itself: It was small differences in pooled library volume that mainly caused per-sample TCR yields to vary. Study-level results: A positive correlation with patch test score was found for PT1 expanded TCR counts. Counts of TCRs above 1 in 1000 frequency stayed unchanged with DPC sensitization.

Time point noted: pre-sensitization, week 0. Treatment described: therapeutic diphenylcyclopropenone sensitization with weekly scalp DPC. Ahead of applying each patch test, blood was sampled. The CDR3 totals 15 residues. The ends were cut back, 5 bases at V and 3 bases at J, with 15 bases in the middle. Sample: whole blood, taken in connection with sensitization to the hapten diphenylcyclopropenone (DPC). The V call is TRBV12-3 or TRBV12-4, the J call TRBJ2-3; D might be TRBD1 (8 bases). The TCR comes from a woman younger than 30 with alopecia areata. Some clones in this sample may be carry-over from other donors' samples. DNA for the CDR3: TGTGCCAGCAGTATTACAGGGGGGGTAACAGATACGCAGTATTTT. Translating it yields CASSITGGVTDTQYF.